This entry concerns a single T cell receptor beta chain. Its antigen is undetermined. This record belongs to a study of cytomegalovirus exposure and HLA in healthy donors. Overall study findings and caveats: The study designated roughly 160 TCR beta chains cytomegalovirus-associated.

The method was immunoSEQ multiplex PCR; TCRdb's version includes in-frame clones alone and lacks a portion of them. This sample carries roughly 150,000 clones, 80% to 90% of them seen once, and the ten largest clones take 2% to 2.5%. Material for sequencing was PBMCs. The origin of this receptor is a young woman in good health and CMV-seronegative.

CDR3 sequence: CASSLIARLEAFF. The CDR3 DNA reads TGTGCCAGCAGTTTAATAGCACGCCTTGAAGCTTTCTTT. The chain joins TRBV28 to TRBJ1-1; no reliable D call. Germline loops: CDR1 MDHEN, CDR2 SYDVKM. The CDR3 runs 13 residues. With 2 bases removed from V and 7 bases from J, the gap between germline ends came to 11 bases.